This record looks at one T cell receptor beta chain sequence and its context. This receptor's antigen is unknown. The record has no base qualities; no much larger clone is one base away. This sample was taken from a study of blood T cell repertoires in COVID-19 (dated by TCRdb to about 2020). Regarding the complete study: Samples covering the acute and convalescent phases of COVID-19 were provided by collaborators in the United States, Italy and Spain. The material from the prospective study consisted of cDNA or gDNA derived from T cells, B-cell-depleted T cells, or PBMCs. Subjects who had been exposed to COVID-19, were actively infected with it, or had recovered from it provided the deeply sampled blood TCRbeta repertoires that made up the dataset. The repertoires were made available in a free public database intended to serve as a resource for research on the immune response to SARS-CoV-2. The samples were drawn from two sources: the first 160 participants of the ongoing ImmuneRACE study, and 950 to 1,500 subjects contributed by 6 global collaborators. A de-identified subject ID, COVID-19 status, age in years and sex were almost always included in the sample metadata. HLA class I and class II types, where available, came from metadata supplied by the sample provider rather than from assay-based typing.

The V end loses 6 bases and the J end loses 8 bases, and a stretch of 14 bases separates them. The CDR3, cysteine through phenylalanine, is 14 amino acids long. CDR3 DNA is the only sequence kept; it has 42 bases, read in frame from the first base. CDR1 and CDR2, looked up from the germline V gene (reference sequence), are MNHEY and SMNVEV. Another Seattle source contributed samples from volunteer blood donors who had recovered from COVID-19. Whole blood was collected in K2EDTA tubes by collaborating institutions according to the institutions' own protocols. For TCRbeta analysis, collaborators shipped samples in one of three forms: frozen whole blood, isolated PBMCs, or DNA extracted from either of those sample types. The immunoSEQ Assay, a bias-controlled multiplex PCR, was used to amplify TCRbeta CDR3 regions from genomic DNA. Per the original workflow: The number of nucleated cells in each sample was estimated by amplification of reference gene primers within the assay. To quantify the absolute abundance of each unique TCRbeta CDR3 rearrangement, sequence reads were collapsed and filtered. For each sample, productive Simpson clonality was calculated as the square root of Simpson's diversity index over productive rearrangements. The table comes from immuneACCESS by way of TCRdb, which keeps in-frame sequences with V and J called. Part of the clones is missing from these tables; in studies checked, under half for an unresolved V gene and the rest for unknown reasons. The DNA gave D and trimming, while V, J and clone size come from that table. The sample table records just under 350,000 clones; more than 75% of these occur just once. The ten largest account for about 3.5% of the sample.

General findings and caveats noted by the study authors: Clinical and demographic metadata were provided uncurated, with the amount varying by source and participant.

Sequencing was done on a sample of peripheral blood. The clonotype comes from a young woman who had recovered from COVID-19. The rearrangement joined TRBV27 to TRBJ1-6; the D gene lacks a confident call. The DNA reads TGTGCCAGCAGGCCTCCGGGCGGGTATTCACCCCTCCACTTT. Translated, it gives CASRPPGGYSPLHF.